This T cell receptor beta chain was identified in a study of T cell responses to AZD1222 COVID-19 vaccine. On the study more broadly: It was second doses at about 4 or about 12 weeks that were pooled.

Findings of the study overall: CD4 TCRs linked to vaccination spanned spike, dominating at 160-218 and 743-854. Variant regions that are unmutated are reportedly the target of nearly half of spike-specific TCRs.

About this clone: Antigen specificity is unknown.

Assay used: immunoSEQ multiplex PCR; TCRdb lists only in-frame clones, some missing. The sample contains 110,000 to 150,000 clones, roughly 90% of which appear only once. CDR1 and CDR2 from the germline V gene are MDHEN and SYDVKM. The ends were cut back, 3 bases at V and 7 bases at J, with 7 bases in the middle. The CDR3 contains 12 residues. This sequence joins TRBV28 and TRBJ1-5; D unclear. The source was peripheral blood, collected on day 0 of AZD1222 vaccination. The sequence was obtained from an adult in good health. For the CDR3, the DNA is TGTGCCAGCAGTTTGTCTGGACAGCCCCAGCATTTT. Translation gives CASSLSGQPQHF.